What follows are 21 T cell receptor beta chains derived from one specimen sequenced in a study of breast tumors, draining lymph nodes, adjacent tissues. A single record per CDR3 protein comes from TCRdb applying MiXCR to the multiplex PCR reads. The sample consists of some 150,000 distinct CDR3 sequences, 20% to 25% of them appearing once. Samples came from axillary lymph nodes draining the breast cancer. Material: axillary lymph node tissue. Source of these receptors: a female donor with breast cancer. Some clones in this sample may be carry-over from other donors' samples.

This clonotype was counted many times. The chain couples TRBV27 to TRBJ1-6, with D perhaps TRBD1 (5 bases). Trimming removed 6 bases at V and 0 bases at J, with 12 bases between. Per the germline V gene, CDR1 is MNHEY and CDR2 is SMNVEV (reference sequence). The CDR3 consists of 16 residues. The chain's CDR3 is CASRMGRSSYNSPLHF. As DNA, the CDR3 is TGTGCCAGCAGAATGGGACGTAGCTCCTATAATTCACCCCTCCACTTT.

This clonotype was seen only a few times. The CDR3: CASSTLTGTETQYF. CDR3 DNA sequence: TGTGCCAGCAGTACCCTGACAGGGACCGAGACCCAGTACTTC. The rearrangement links TRBV28 to TRBJ2-5; TRBD1 agrees at 7 bases. With V trimmed by 5 bases and J by 5 bases, 8 bases remained unmatched. From germline, CDR1 is MDHEN and CDR2 SYDVKM. CDR3 length: 14 amino acids.

In this sample, this clonotype turned up many times. The CDR3 DNA reads as TGTGCCAGCAGTTTTGGATCGGCGGGATATGGCTACACCTTC. Residues: CASSFGSAGYGYTF. The gene calls are TRBV28 and TRBJ1-2; D uncertain. This CDR3 region has 14 residues. Between the trimmed V and J ends, which lost 3 bases and 5 bases, there was a span of 13 bases. Germline assignment: CDR1 MDHEN and CDR2 SYDVKM.

V usage is TRBV19 and J usage is TRBJ2-5; no definite D call. There are 15 residues in the CDR3. CDR1 and CDR2 (germline): LNHDA, SQIVND (reference sequence). Between the trimmed V and J ends, which lost 1 base and 2 bases, there was a span of 11 bases. The CDR3 nucleotides are TGTGCCAGTAGTATAGGTTTCCAGGTTCAAGAGACCCAGTACTTC. Protein: CASSIGFQVQETQYF.

This clonotype was seen a few times. The V call is TRBV6-1, the J call TRBJ2-1; 9 positions match TRBD2. V lost 9 bases to trimming and J lost 7 bases; unmatched junction nucleotides: 7. This CDR3 is 13 amino acids long. CDR1 MNHNS and CDR2 SASEGT come from the germline V gene. CDR3 in amino acids: CASAGLAGNEQFF. Here the CDR3 DNA reads TGTGCCAGTGCTGGCCTAGCGGGGAATGAGCAGTTCTTC.

This clonotype was observed once. Being one base from a much bigger clone, this may be a read error. The V gene is TRBV20-1, the J gene TRBJ1-4; 8 bases are shared with TRBD1. The germline V gene has CDR1 DFQATT and CDR2 SNEGSKA (reference sequence). The CDR3 contains 16 residues. CDR3: CSATFPTGGSNEKLLF. DNA for the CDR3: TGCAGTGCTACCTTTCCCACAGGGGGGTCTAATGAAAAACTGCTTTTT.

As to this clonotype: It may be a read error: a sequence one base away is much more abundant. The rearrangement joins TRBV3-1 to TRBJ2-5; D gene uncertain. The CDR3 runs to 15 residues. Germline lookup yields CDR1 LGHDT and CDR2 YNNKEL (reference sequence). V shed 2 bases and J shed 4 bases, with 14 bases lying between them. CDR3 sequence (DNA): TGTGCCAGCAGCCAACCTAGTTCGGGCCGAGAGACCCAGTACTTC. This translates into CASSQPSSGRETQYF.

In this sample, this clonotype turned up many times. V and J are TRBV2 and TRBJ2-7, with D perhaps matching TRBD2 (5 bases). The CDR3 sequence is 13 residues long. Looked up from germline, CDR1 is SNHLY and CDR2 is FYNNEI. Trimming pared 5 bases from V and 3 bases from J, leaving 11 bases between. Written as DNA, the CDR3 is TGTGCCAGCAGTCCTCGAGGGAACTACGAGCAGTACTTC. Protein: CASSPRGNYEQYF.

This chain links TRBV18 with TRBJ1-2; TRBD1 might be the D (5 bases). Looked up from germline, CDR1 is KGHSH and CDR2 is LQKENI. V lost 2 bases to trimming and J lost 12 bases, with 16 bases between them. The CDR3 is 13 residues long. The chain's CDR3 is CASSPVGAEGHTF. The DNA of the CDR3 is TGTGCCAGCTCACCAGTCGGGGCTGAGGGCCACACCTTC.

At least ten counts were recorded for this clonotype. V is TRBV6-1 and J is TRBJ1-6, with D uncertain. This CDR3 region has 11 residues. The V gene's germline CDR1 is MNHNS and CDR2 SASEGT. Trimming stripped 4 bases from V and 9 bases from J, with 4 bases between. CDR3 DNA: TGTGCCAGCAGTGGGACTTCACCCCTCCACTTT. Translation: CASSGTSPLHF.

This clonotype was observed at least ten times. The chain couples TRBV2 to TRBJ2-3; D might be TRBD2 (6 bases). Germline lookup yields CDR1 SNHLY and CDR2 FYNNEI. The CDR3 consists of 15 residues. The V end lost 1 base, the J end lost 4 bases, and 12 bases lay between the germline ends. Here the CDR3 reads CASSEGGKVSDTQYF. Written as DNA, the CDR3 is TGTGCCAGCAGTGAAGGCGGGAAGGTATCAGATACGCAGTATTTT.

The CDR3 sequence is CASSRTSGVGSDTQYF. In DNA form, the CDR3 reads TGTGCCAGCAGCAGAACTAGCGGGGTGGGTTCAGATACGCAGTATTTT. This chain joins TRBV28 and TRBJ2-3, with 10 bases identical to TRBD2. CDR3 length equals 16 residues. Looked up from germline, CDR1 is MDHEN and CDR2 is SYDVKM. The J segment lost 4 bases and the V segment lost 6 bases, leaving 10 bases of the junction unmatched.

The gene calls are TRBV28 and TRBJ2-7; TRBD2 matches 7 bases. The ends lost 7 bases at V and 3 bases at J; junction bases unmatched: 6. Per the germline V gene, CDR1 is MDHEN and CDR2 is SYDVKM. The length of the CDR3 is 13 residues. This CDR3 is CASTRAGIYEQYF. The CDR3 nucleotides read TGTGCCAGCACGAGAGCGGGAATCTACGAGCAGTACTTC.

Points on this clonotype: A clone one base away is much larger, so this may be a read error. CDR3 residues: CATSGFPGTGGYNKQFF. In DNA, the CDR3 is TGTGCCACCAGTGGATTCCCCGGGACAGGGGGCTACAATAAGCAGTTCTTC. The rearrangement links TRBV24-1 to TRBJ2-1; 12 nucleotides line up with TRBD1. The CDR3 runs to 17 residues. From germline, CDR1 is KGHDR and CDR2 SFDVKD.

A note on this clonotype: It may be a read error: a sequence one base away is much more abundant. The gene calls are TRBV5-4 and TRBJ2-7, with TRBD2 as a possible D gene (5 bases). V lost 0 bases and J 5 bases, leaving 18 bases between the germline ends. The germline V gene has CDR1 SGHNT and CDR2 YYREEE (reference sequence). This CDR3 region has 16 residues. Here the CDR3 DNA reads TGTGCCAGCAGCTTGGGTTCGAGGGTAGGCGCCCACGAGCAGTACTTC. Protein sequence: CASSLGSRVGAHEQYF.

The V call is TRBV19, the J call TRBJ2-6; the match to TRBD1 covers 12 bases. The germline gives CDR1 LNHDA, CDR2 SQIVND (reference sequence). This CDR3 region has 18 residues. Losses at the gene ends were 7 bases for V and 3 bases for J; bases not matched to a gene: 10. DNA of the CDR3: TGTGCCAGTACCACATGGGACAGGGGGCTTTTTGGGGCCAACGTCCTGACTTTC. The encoded protein is CASTTWDRGLFGANVLTF.

The V gene is TRBV9, the J gene TRBJ2-5; D may be TRBD1 (6 bases). This CDR3 has 14 amino acids. Germline V gene data show CDR1 as SGDLS and CDR2 as YYNGEE. Trimming took 4 bases from V and 1 from J, leaving 11 bases between them. The CDR3: CASSTGTSQETQYF. CDR3 coding DNA: TGTGCCAGCAGCACAGGGACAAGCCAAGAGACCCAGTACTTC.

Details on this clonotype: Being one base from a much bigger clone, this may be a read error. V is TRBV19 and J is TRBJ2-5, with 10 positions matching TRBD2. Per the germline V gene, CDR1 is LNHDA and CDR2 is SQIVND (reference sequence). The CDR3 is 14 residues long. The ends lost 9 bases at V and 3 bases at J; junction bases unmatched: 7. CDR3 sequence (DNA): TGTGCCAGGACCACTAGCGGGATAGAAGAGACCCAGTACTTC. Protein sequence: CARTTSGIEETQYF.

This clonotype came up many times. The chain carries TRBV27 and TRBJ2-1; 8 nucleotides match TRBD1. CDR1 is MNHEY and CDR2 is SMNVEV in the germline V gene (reference sequence). This CDR3 spans 16 amino acids. V gave up 3 bases and J gave up 0 bases; unmatched junction bases: 4. The CDR3 nucleotides read TGTGCCAGCAGTTTTGGACAGGGTGTCTCCTACAATGAGCAGTTCTTC. Translated: CASSFGQGVSYNEQFF.

The CDR3 is CASSLSNSGANVLTF. The CDR3 DNA follows: TGTGCCAGCAGCTTGTCAAACTCTGGGGCCAACGTCCTGACTTTC. The genes are TRBV5-4 and TRBJ2-6; D is unresolved. Trimming removed 1 base at V and 0 bases at J, with 5 bases between. Germline V gives CDR1 SGHNT, CDR2 YYREEE (reference sequence). The CDR3 consists of 15 residues.

This clonotype has at least ten counts. The rearrangement uses TRBV5-6 and TRBJ2-7, with 9 bases that match TRBD2. Per germline, CDR1 SGHDT and CDR2 YYEEEE. Trimming cost V 0 bases and J 2 bases; bases outside gene matches: 6. This CDR3 has 16 amino acids. Here the CDR3 DNA reads TGTGCCAGCAGCTTGGGTTTCGCGGGAGGGCCCTACGAGCAGTACTTC. It is translated as CASSLGFAGGPYEQYF. The full variable domain, rest sourced from reference TRBV5-6 and TRBJ2-7, is DAGVTQSPTHLIKTRGQQVTLRCSPKSGHDTVSWYQQALGQGPQFIFQYYEEEERQRGNFPDRFSGHQFPNYSSELNVNALLLGDSALYLCASSLGFAGGPYEQYFGPGTRLTVT.